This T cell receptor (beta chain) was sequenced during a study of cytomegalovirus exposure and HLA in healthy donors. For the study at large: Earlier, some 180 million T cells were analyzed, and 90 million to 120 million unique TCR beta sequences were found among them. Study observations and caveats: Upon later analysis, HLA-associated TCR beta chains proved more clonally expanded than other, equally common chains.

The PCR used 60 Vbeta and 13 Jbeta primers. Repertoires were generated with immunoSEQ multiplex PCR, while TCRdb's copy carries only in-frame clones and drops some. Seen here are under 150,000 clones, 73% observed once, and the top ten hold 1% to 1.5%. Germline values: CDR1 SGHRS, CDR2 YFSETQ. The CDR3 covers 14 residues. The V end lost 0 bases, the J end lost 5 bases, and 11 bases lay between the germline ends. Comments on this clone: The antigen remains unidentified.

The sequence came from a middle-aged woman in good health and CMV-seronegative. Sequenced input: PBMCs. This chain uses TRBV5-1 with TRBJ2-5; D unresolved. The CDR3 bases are TGCGCCAGCAGCTTGGAGGCGACGGGTGAGACCCAGTACTTC. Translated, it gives CASSLEATGETQYF. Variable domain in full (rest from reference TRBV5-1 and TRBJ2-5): KAGVTQTPRYLIKTRGQQVTLSCSPISGHRSVSWYQQTPGQGLQFLFEYFSETQRNKGNFPGRFSGRQFSNSRSEMNVSTLELGDSALYLCASSLEATGETQYFGPGTRLLVL.